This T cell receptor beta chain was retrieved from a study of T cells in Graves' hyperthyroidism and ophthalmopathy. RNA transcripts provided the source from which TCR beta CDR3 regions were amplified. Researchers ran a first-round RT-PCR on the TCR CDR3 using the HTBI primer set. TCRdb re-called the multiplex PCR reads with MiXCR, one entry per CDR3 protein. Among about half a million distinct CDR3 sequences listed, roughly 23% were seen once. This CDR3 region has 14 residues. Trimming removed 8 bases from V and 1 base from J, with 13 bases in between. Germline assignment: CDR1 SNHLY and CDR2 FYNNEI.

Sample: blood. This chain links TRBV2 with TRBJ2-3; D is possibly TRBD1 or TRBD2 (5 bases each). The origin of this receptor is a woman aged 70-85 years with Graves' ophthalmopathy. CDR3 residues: CASGGRSGTDTQYF. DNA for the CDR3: TGTGCCAGCGGGGGTAGATCGGGCACAGATACGCAGTATTTT.